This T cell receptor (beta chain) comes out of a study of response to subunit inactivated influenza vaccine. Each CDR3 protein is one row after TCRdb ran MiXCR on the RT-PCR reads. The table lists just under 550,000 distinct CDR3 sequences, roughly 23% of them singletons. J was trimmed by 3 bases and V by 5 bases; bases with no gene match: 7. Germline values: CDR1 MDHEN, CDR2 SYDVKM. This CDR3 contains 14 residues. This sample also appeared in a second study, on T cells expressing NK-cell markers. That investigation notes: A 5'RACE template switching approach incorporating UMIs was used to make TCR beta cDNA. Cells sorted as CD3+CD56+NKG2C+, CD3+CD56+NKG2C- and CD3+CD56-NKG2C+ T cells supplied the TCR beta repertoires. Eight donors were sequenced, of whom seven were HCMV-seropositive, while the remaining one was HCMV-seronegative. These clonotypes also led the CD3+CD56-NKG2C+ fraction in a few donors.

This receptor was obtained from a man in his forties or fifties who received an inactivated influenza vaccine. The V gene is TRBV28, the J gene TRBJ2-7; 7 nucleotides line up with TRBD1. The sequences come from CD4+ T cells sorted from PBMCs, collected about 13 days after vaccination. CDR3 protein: CASSRYSGGYEQYF. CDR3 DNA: TGTGCCAGCAGTCGCTATTCAGGGGGCTACGAGCAGTACTTC.